This T cell receptor (beta chain) was recorded in a study of human T cells and chemical hapten exposure. Time point noted: healthy volunteer bleed at 6 weeks. The total RNA was obtained from whole blood that was not fractionated. The CDR3 sequence is 15 residues long. Losses at the gene ends were 8 bases for V and 0 bases for J; bases not matched to a gene: 10. Per the germline V gene, CDR1 is MGHDK and CDR2 is SYGVNS. This clonotype has ten or more counts. In the library, unique molecular identifiers were attached to individual cDNA molecules. TCRdb used MiXCR to reprocess the RACE reads, holding one entry per CDR3 protein. The sample holds 65,000 or so distinct CDR3 sequences, under 7.5% seen once.

The rearrangement links TRBV25-1 to TRBJ2-7; 7 nucleotides align to TRBD1. Sequencing was done on a sample of whole blood. This clonotype originated in a female donor in good health. Some clones in this sample may be carry-over from other donors' samples. This CDR3 reads CASSLNGDSSYEQYF. CDR3 DNA sequence: TGTGCCAGCTCTCTTAACGGGGACAGCTCCTACGAGCAGTACTTC.